The T cell receptor (beta chain) under discussion was sequenced for a study of beta chain features in type 1 diabetes (dated by TCRdb to 2016 to 2019). Turning to the overall study: Mean age, gender distribution, total cell number and subset yield did not differ between patients and healthy donors. Across all samples, approximately 98,000,000 sorted cells were examined, and cell number per subset correlated strongly with RNA yield. In the study, TCRB repertoires of sorted circulating CD4+ T cell subsets from recently diagnosed type 1 diabetes patients were compared with those of matched healthy donors. Regulatory and stem cell-like memory subsets were obtained from only 8 patients and roughly eight healthy donors, while naive and central memory subsets were obtained from all 30 or so donors.

CDR1 and CDR2 are drawn from the germline V gene (reference sequence): LNHDA, SQIVND. The CDR3, from cysteine to phenylalanine, totals 14 residues. The only DNA kept is the CDR3, 42 bases in frame from the first base. V is clipped by 3 bases and J by 2 bases, and the sequence between their germline boundaries is 8 bases long. Findings and caveats that apply to the study as a whole: Because cDNA rather than genomic DNA was sequenced, highly expressing activated cells could have been over-represented, although no difference in activation and CD3 levels was found between groups. Only small numbers of individuals were included in the HLA sub-analyses, which left unresolved whether HLA type had any influence on TCRB rearrangement. PCR might favor shorter templates, but patient and control samples were amplified and corrected together, so any skew would affect both groups equally. Naive, central memory and regulatory TCRB repertoires appeared to be more alike among patients than among healthy donors. At VDJ recombination sites, type 1 diabetes patients had fewer insertions and more deleted nucleotides, which implies abnormalities in thymic rearrangement. A moderate but significant shortening of TCRB CDR3 length was observed in type 1 diabetes patients in all four CD4+ subsets.

This clone turned up a few times. It has no known antigen specificity. Base qualities are not at hand, and no much larger clone is one base apart. All of the isolated RNA was reverse transcribed with the High Capacity cDNA Reverse Transcription Kit, so expressed TCRB transcripts were sequenced. Deep immunoSEQ sequencing was applied to naive, central memory and regulatory T cell samples, giving an average of about 3.7 million total reads per sample. Sorted cells were lysed in RLT buffer and RNA was extracted with DNase-treated RNeasy Micro or Mini kits, depending on cell number. Each cell subset was processed separately to prevent cross-contamination, with patient and healthy donor samples processed together. Using the immunoSEQ multiplex PCR, TCRB sequences were amplified from cDNA into 87-bp fragments spanning the CDR3 region. Amplicons were sequenced on the Illumina HiSeq platform. In the paper's pipeline: PCR bias was corrected computationally using synthetic template baselines, and reads within Hamming distance 2 were collapsed, with unmergeable singletons discarded. By aligning reads against IMGT, V, D and J genes, CDR3 length, and insertions or deletions at six rearrangement sites were assigned. Within each subset, clonotype counts were normalized to the number of sorted cells before true diversity and Gini coefficients were calculated with the tcR R package. The overlap coefficient, calculated on TCRB nucleotide sequences, was used to quantify repertoire sharing. The source is immuneACCESS, and TCRdb retained only in-frame sequences with V and J called. Part of the clones is not carried over; for the studies checked, unresolved V genes explain less than half of this, and the remainder is unexplained. The V and J calls and the clone size are those of that table, but D and trimming were determined from the DNA. Present in this sample are roughly 160,000 clones, just over 8% of which were seen just once. Clones ranked in the top ten supply more than 0.5% of the sample.

A single peripheral blood draw of 90 to 150 mL on average was collected from each donor into heparinised tubes. A BD FACSAria II was used to sort naive, central memory, regulatory and stem cell-like memory CD4+ T cells with a panel that included CD45RO, CCR7, CD25, CD127, CD95 and CD27. All sorted populations exceeded 95% purity. Right away, PBMCs were isolated by Lymphoprep density gradient centrifugation and were stained directly, with no culture step. Samples were stained and sorted in pairs, with one healthy donor and one patient per experiment, so that batch effects were minimized. The sample comprised central memory CD4+ T cells from blood. This TCR came from a woman aged 18-29 years with type 1 diabetes. The V gene is TRBV19 and the J gene is TRBJ2-1, with TRBD2 perhaps the D gene, on 6 matching bases. The CDR3 is CASSISGAYNEQFF. The nucleotide sequence is TGTGCCAGTAGTATTTCGGGGGCCTACAATGAGCAGTTCTTC.